The 2 T cell receptor beta chains below were found in one sample sequenced in a study of blood T cells in healthy people across ages. A sample-barcoded 5' primer and a J-beta primer mix were used in a second PCR of about 7 to 12 cycles. In TCRdb, the 5' RACE reads were re-called with MiXCR into one record per CDR3 protein. Seen here are under 1,000,000 distinct CDR3 sequences, roughly 40% observed once, and the top ten hold 10% to 15%. The sequenced material came from blood. The receptors were gathered from a man aged 18 to 35 in good health.

This chain links TRBV10-2 with TRBJ2-5; 10 bases fit TRBD1. The V gene end was trimmed by 4 bases and the J gene end by 4 bases; junction bases not matched to a gene: 6. CDR1 WSHSY and CDR2 SAAADI come from the germline V gene. CDR3 length: 15 amino acids. The DNA for the CDR3 is TGCGCCAGCAGTGCCGGGACAGGGGTTAGAGAGACCCAGTACTTC. It specifies CASSAGTGVRETQYF.

This clonotype turned up a few times. The rearrangement links TRBV27 to TRBJ1-4, with D perhaps matching TRBD1 (5 bases). The CDR3 has 15 residues. Germline lookup yields CDR1 MNHEY and CDR2 SMNVEV (reference sequence). V was pared by 4 bases and J by 6 bases, with 15 bases between. The CDR3 region is CASSWFGGSDEKLFF. The CDR3 DNA reads as TGTGCCAGCAGTTGGTTCGGGGGGAGCGATGAAAAACTGTTTTTT. Based on the CDR3 plus reference TRBV27 and TRBJ1-4, the full variable domain is EAQVTQNPRYLITVTGKKLTVTCSQNMNHEYMSWYRQDPGLGLRQIYYSMNVEVTDKGDVPEGYKVSRKEKRNFPLILESPSPNQTSLYFCASSWFGGSDEKLFFGSGTQLSVL.